This entry concerns a single TCR beta chain. Its antigen is not identified. The time point was: pre-sensitization, week 0. Treatment: therapeutic diphenylcyclopropenone sensitization with weekly scalp DPC. The source of the sample is a study of human T cells and chemical hapten exposure. The overall study: The sensitizing agent was 2% DPC, placed on approximately 2 cm by approximately 2 cm of upper inner arm skin. Small pooled library volume differences chiefly drove per-sample TCR yield variation.

TCRdb reprocessed the RACE reads with MiXCR, giving one entry per CDR3 protein. Among roughly 110,000 distinct CDR3 sequences listed, about 12% were seen once. General study results and limits: Alopecia in the donors means their immune response may deviate from healthy people's. Positively correlated with patch test score were the counts of PT1 expanded TCRs.

Looked up from germline, CDR1 is SGHTA and CDR2 is FQGNSA. CDR3 length: 14 amino acids. V was trimmed by 5 bases and J by 3 bases, leaving 10 bases between them. The TCR comes from a woman between 50 and 59 years old with alopecia areata. Some clones in this sample may be carry-over from other donors' samples. The rearrangement joins TRBV7-2 to TRBJ2-2; no reliable D call. Sequencing used whole blood, obtained in connection with sensitization to the hapten diphenylcyclopropenone (DPC). DNA of the CDR3: TGTGCCAGCAGCACAGACTTGTACACCGGGGAGCTGTTTTTT. Its protein is CASSTDLYTGELFF.